Each of the 29 T cell receptor beta chains below was sequenced from the same sample in a study of shared clonotypes between healthy human individuals. Clones were sequenced by immunoSEQ multiplex PCR, and TCRdb holds only the in-frame ones, with some missing. Among 190,000 or so clones listed, 60% to 75% were seen once. The sequenced sample was memory CD4+ T cells sorted from blood. The subset here: CD45RA-negative fraction. All receptors come from a man aged 30-40 years in good health.

This clone was detected once. The V and J genes are TRBV28 and TRBJ2-2; a possible D gene is TRBD2 (6 bases). Germline V CDR1 and CDR2: MDHEN, SYDVKM. CDR3 size: 15 residues. V shed 5 bases and J shed 4 bases, with 14 bases lying between them. CDR3 in DNA: TGTGCCAGCAGTGTGGGGACTTTCACCACCGGGGAGCTGTTTTTT. This translates into CASSVGTFTTGELFF.

The J gene is TRBJ2-1, the V gene TRBV5-1, with TRBD2 matching 7 bases. Germline V gives CDR1 SGHRS, CDR2 YFSETQ. Germline trimming cut 4 bases from V and 8 bases from J; bases unmatched to any gene: 9. The CDR3 length is 14 residues. The CDR3: CASSGRTRQDEQFF. The CDR3 nucleotides are TGCGCCAGCAGCGGGAGGACTAGACAAGATGAGCAGTTCTTC. Combining the CDR3 with reference TRBV5-1 and TRBJ2-1 gives the whole variable domain KAGVTQTPRYLIKTRGQQVTLSCSPISGHRSVSWYQQTPGQGLQFLFEYFSETQRNKGNFPGRFSGRQFSNSRSEMNVSTLELGDSALYLCASSGRTRQDEQFFGPGTRLTVL.

The rearrangement joins TRBV7-2 to TRBJ2-3; tentatively, D is TRBD1 (6 bases). The V and J ends lost 4 bases and 4 bases respectively, with 18 bases between them. The CDR3 contains 16 residues. The germline V gene encodes CDR1 SGHTA and CDR2 FQGNSA. The chain's CDR3 is CASSYPLTGIPDTQYF. The CDR3 region has the DNA TGTGCCAGCAGCTACCCGCTCACAGGGATACCAGATACGCAGTATTTT. Looking up the rest from reference TRBV7-2 and TRBJ2-3 gives the full variable domain: GAGVSQSPSNKVTEKGKDVELRCDPISGHTALYWYRQSLGQGLEFLIYFQGNSAPDKSGLPSDRFSAERTGGSVSTLTIQRTQQEDSAVYLCASSYPLTGIPDTQYFGPGTRLTVL.

This clone was recorded only once. The chain couples TRBV18 to TRBJ2-7; possibly TRBD1 or TRBD2 for D (5 bases each). Germline V CDR1 and CDR2: KGHSH, LQKENI. Trimming pared 6 bases from V and 2 bases from J, leaving 11 bases between. The CDR3 covers 13 residues. The CDR3 DNA is TGTGCCAGCTCCTCGGGGCCAACCTACGAGCAGTACTTC. This sequence encodes CASSSGPTYEQYF.

The chain joins TRBV18 to TRBJ2-2; 10 nucleotides line up with TRBD1. Per germline, CDR1 KGHSH and CDR2 LQKENI. The trim removed 2 bases at V and 5 bases at J, leaving 5 bases unmatched. This CDR3 contains 16 residues. CDR3 protein: CASSPGDRGRTGELFF. CDR3 bases: TGTGCCAGCTCACCAGGGGACAGGGGAAGAACCGGGGAGCTGTTTTTT.

The rearrangement uses TRBV18 and TRBJ1-1, with a tentative D call TRBD1 (5 bases). CDR1 is KGHSH and CDR2 is LQKENI in the germline V gene. V was pared by 6 bases and J by 6 bases, with 20 bases between. This CDR3 contains 15 residues. The CDR3, as DNA: TGTGCCAGCTCCGCGGCCGGGACCCTGGGATCTGAAGCTTTCTTT. It is translated as CASSAAGTLGSEAFF.

The CDR3 DNA reads as TGTGCCAGCAGTGACACAGCACTAGCGGAAGAACCCGAGCAGTACTTC. It is translated as CASSDTALAEEPEQYF. The V gene is TRBV2, the J gene TRBJ2-7; 8 nucleotides agree with TRBD2. V lost 3 bases and J lost 6; bases outside the gene matches: 13. The CDR3 contains 16 residues. Germline V gene sequence: CDR1 SNHLY, CDR2 FYNNEI.

This clone appeared many times. The chain has TRBV7-2 and TRBJ2-5, with D possibly being TRBD1 or TRBD2 (5 bases each). Germline V CDR1 and CDR2: SGHTA, FQGNSA. V was clipped by 3 bases and J by 4 bases, with 12 bases between them. The CDR3 extends over 14 amino acids. CDR3 DNA: TGTGCCAGCAGCTTTTCGGGGCAAGGAGAGACCCAGTACTTC. Protein sequence: CASSFSGQGETQYF.

This clone appeared a few times. The rearrangement uses TRBV9 and TRBJ2-5; 10 bases are shared with TRBD2. The CDR3 covers 17 residues. V trimming: 3 bases; J trimming: 2 bases; junction bases outside the gene matches: 10. In germline, CDR1 is SGDLS, CDR2 YYNGEE. This CDR3 is CASSALIAGGRQETQYF. DNA for the CDR3: TGTGCCAGCAGCGCCCTCATAGCGGGAGGACGACAAGAGACCCAGTACTTC.

The chain employs TRBV25-1 and TRBJ2-7; TRBD1 aligns across 9 bases. The CDR3 spans 14 residues. Germline V gene lookup returns CDR1 MGHDK and CDR2 SYGVNS. Losses at the gene ends were 5 bases for V and 2 bases for J; bases not matched to a gene: 4. The CDR3 coding sequence is TGTGCCAGCAGTCAAACAGGGGGCGCCTACGAGCAGTACTTC. Encoded protein: CASSQTGGAYEQYF.

To note about this clone: Mismatch with germline at one junction end may stem from a read error. This chain links TRBV2 with TRBJ1-2; possible D gene TRBD1, 6 bases. Per germline, CDR1 SNHLY and CDR2 FYNNEI. The CDR3 sequence is 13 residues long. The CDR3 is CASSEGQTYGYTF. Written as DNA, the CDR3 is TGTGCCAGCAGCGAAGGACAGACGTATGGCTACACCTTC. The entire variable domain, with the rest obtained from reference TRBV2 and TRBJ1-2, is as follows: EPEVTQTPSHQVTQMGQEVILRCVPISNHLYFYWYRQILGQKVEFLVSFYNNEISEKSEIFDDQFSVERPDGSNFTLKIRSTKLEDSAMYFCASSEGQTYGYTFGSGTRLTVV.

This chain uses TRBV7-3 with TRBJ2-5, with a possible D match to TRBD1 (6 bases). The germline V gene encodes CDR1 SGHTA and CDR2 FQGTGA. CDR3 size: 13 residues. Trimming took 5 bases from V and 3 from J, leaving 10 bases between them. The CDR3 bases are TGTGCCAGCAGCATATACAGGGAAGAGACCCAGTACTTC. Residues: CASSIYREETQYF.

The chain couples TRBV30 to TRBJ2-7; D possibly corresponds to TRBD2 (6 bases). The CDR3 sequence is 15 residues long. Germline lookup yields CDR1 GTSNPN and CDR2 SVGIG (reference sequence). The ends were cut back, 0 bases at V and 0 bases at J, with 12 bases in the middle. The CDR3 nucleotides are TGTGCCTGGAGTGTTGGGGGAGGTATCTCCTACGAGCAGTACTTC. Amino acids: CAWSVGGGISYEQYF.

About this clone: The sample holds other DNA sequences that translate to the same CDR3. This chain joins TRBV28 and TRBJ2-7, with 7 bases that match TRBD1. With 6 bases clipped from V and 1 base from J, the junction kept 6 bases outside the gene matches. This CDR3 region has 14 residues. Germline V CDR1 and CDR2: MDHEN, SYDVKM. The CDR3 sequence is CASRPGTVSYEQYF. CDR3 DNA sequence: TGTGCCAGCAGGCCCGGGACAGTGTCCTACGAGCAGTACTTC.

The chain employs TRBV12-5 and TRBJ2-3, with D possibly TRBD2 on 5 matching bases. V was shortened by 6 bases and J by 2 bases, with 15 bases between the two germline ends. The CDR3 is made up of 15 amino acids. In germline, CDR1 is LGHNT, CDR2 FRNRAP. DNA for the CDR3: TGTGCTAGTGGGGCGGGCGTTACATACACAGATACGCAGTATTTT. Translating gives CASGAGVTYTDTQYF.

J is TRBJ2-2 and V is TRBV7-8; D tentatively reads TRBD1 or TRBD2 (5 bases each). Trimming pared 10 bases from V and 13 bases from J, leaving 19 bases between. The CDR3 is made up of 12 amino acids. CDR1 and CDR2 from the germline V gene are SGHVS and FQNEAQ. The CDR3 nucleotides read TGTGCCACACTCTCGACGGGACCCCCGCTGTTTTTT. It translates to CATLSTGPPLFF.

This rearrangement joins TRBV5-1 to TRBJ2-1; D ambiguous. Trimming cost V 5 bases and J 7 bases, with 19 bases left between them. CDR3 size: 15 residues. Germline values: CDR1 SGHRS, CDR2 YFSETQ. This chain's CDR3 is CASRPPSTGKNEQFF. In DNA, the CDR3 is TGCGCCAGCAGACCTCCCAGCACGGGCAAGAATGAGCAGTTCTTC. The variable domain in full, with the rest retrieved from reference TRBV5-1 and TRBJ2-1, is KAGVTQTPRYLIKTRGQQVTLSCSPISGHRSVSWYQQTPGQGLQFLFEYFSETQRNKGNFPGRFSGRQFSNSRSEMNVSTLELGDSALYLCASRPPSTGKNEQFFGPGTRLTVL.

This chain uses TRBV2 with TRBJ1-1; maybe TRBD1 (6 bases). The V end lost 4 bases, the J end lost 0 bases, and 9 bases lay between the germline ends. This CDR3 contains 14 residues. The germline gives CDR1 SNHLY, CDR2 FYNNEI. In DNA, the CDR3 is TGTGCCAGCAGTGCAGAGGGGGTGAACACTGAAGCTTTCTTT. It yields the protein CASSAEGVNTEAFF.

The rearrangement joins TRBV2 to TRBJ2-3; no clear D. The germline gives CDR1 SNHLY, CDR2 FYNNEI. The germline V and J ends were trimmed by 6 bases and 4 bases, with 11 bases remaining between them. This CDR3 contains 13 residues. CDR3: CASSSIGPDTQYF. The CDR3 nucleotides read TGTGCCAGCAGCTCGATCGGGCCAGATACGCAGTATTTT.

The chain joins TRBV9 to TRBJ2-7; 9 bases match TRBD1. Germline values: CDR1 SGDLS, CDR2 YYNGEE. This CDR3 is 14 amino acids long. The J segment lost 7 bases and the V segment lost 2 bases, leaving 7 bases of the junction unmatched. The CDR3 DNA is TGTGCCAGCAGCGTGACACAGGGGGCGCGGGAGCAGTACTTC. Translating gives CASSVTQGAREQYF.

J is TRBJ2-2 and V is TRBV11-3; D is unresolved. This CDR3 has 15 amino acids. V was trimmed by 1 base and J by 3 bases, leaving 9 bases between them. Germline values: CDR1 SGHNT, CDR2 YENEEA. CDR3 nucleotides: TGTGCCAGCAGCTTAGGGTGGAAGGACACCGGGGAGCTGTTTTTT. Its translation: CASSLGWKDTGELFF.

The table lists this clone with a count of one. This sample also contains other DNA sequences that code for the same CDR3. This chain's CDR3 is CASSVAGGRNEQFF. The DNA of the CDR3 is TGTGCCAGCAGTGTAGCGGGAGGCCGGAATGAGCAGTTCTTC. This rearrangement joins TRBV6-4 to TRBJ2-1; 10 bases are a match to TRBD2. The CDR3 covers 14 residues. Germline trimming cut 4 bases from V and 7 bases from J; bases unmatched to any gene: 4. Germline values: CDR1 MRHNA, CDR2 SNTAGT.

This clone occurred a few times. The chain is built from TRBV7-2 and TRBJ1-5; unclear D gene. Between the trimmed V and J ends, which lost 5 bases and 6 bases, there was a span of 14 bases. CDR1 is SGHTA, CDR2 FQGNSA, per germline. The CDR3 runs 14 residues. The CDR3 loop is CASSARSWGQPQHF. As DNA, the CDR3 is TGTGCCAGCAGCGCTAGAAGTTGGGGTCAGCCCCAGCATTTT.

The chain is built from TRBV4-3 and TRBJ2-2; D ambiguous. Trimming removed 8 bases from V and 6 bases from J, with 16 bases in between. The CDR3 has 14 residues. Germline-derived CDR1 and CDR2 are LGHNA and YSLEER. The CDR3 nucleotides read TGCGCCAGCCCGGGTGTTCCTACCGCCGGGGAGCTGTTTTTT. Translating gives CASPGVPTAGELFF.

About this clone itself: Other DNA sequences in this sample translate to the same CDR3. The rearrangement links TRBV9 to TRBJ1-2, with unresolved D. V lost 0 bases and J lost 6, with 9 bases in between. Germline CDR1 reads SGDLS; CDR2 reads YYNGEE. The CDR3 has 13 amino acids. Here the CDR3 DNA reads TGTGCCAGCAGCGTAGTTCCTCCCAATGGCTACACCTTC. This codes for CASSVVPPNGYTF.

The chain uses TRBV27 and TRBJ2-7; TRBD1 or TRBD2 may be the D gene (5 bases each). Germline V lookup: CDR1 MNHEY, CDR2 SMNVEV (reference sequence). The CDR3 loop spans 18 amino acids. With 8 bases removed from V and 3 bases from J, the gap between germline ends came to 29 bases. CDR3 in DNA: TGTGCCAGCGGTCGGCGGCGTGGTTGGGACCTCCCCGGCTACGAGCAGTACTTC. Translating gives CASGRRRGWDLPGYEQYF.

The chain has TRBV7-2 and TRBJ2-3; tentatively, D is TRBD2 (5 bases). Germline V gene lookup returns CDR1 SGHTA and CDR2 FQGNSA. This CDR3 contains 15 residues. V was shortened by 1 base and J by 2 bases, with 10 bases between the two germline ends. CDR3 loop: CASSLDRGYTDTQYF. The CDR3 DNA reads as TGTGCCAGCAGCTTAGACCGGGGATACACAGATACGCAGTATTTT. Supplemented by reference TRBV7-2 and TRBJ2-3, the full variable domain reads GAGVSQSPSNKVTEKGKDVELRCDPISGHTALYWYRQSLGQGLEFLIYFQGNSAPDKSGLPSDRFSAERTGGSVSTLTIQRTQQEDSAVYLCASSLDRGYTDTQYFGPGTRLTVL.

This clone was seen a few times. This chain joins TRBV28 and TRBJ1-1, with D tentatively TRBD1 (5 bases). V lost 3 bases, J lost 0 bases, and 14 bases lay in between. The germline V gene encodes CDR1 MDHEN and CDR2 SYDVKM. The length of the CDR3 is 16 residues. CDR3 coding DNA: TGTGCCAGCAGTTTGGGGGATCTGATCGTGAACACTGAAGCTTTCTTT. Amino acids: CASSLGDLIVNTEAFF.

The chain joins TRBV27 to TRBJ2-7; 8 bases fit TRBD1. The junction had 16 bases not matched to a gene; V was cut back by 5 bases and J by 7 bases. This CDR3 region has 16 residues. Germline assignment: CDR1 MNHEY and CDR2 SMNVEV (reference sequence). CDR3 region: CASSPPATGARREQYF. Written as DNA, the CDR3 is TGTGCCAGCAGTCCCCCCGCGACAGGGGCGCGCCGGGAGCAGTACTTC.